This T cell receptor (beta chain) was captured in a study of identical twins. Germline V gene sequence: CDR1 MGHDK, CDR2 SYGVNS. V lost 8 bases, J lost 5 bases, and 21 bases stayed unmatched. This CDR3 spans 17 amino acids. TCRdb itself ran the 5' RACE reads through MiXCR, one entry per CDR3 protein. The repertoire holds 250,000 or so distinct CDR3 sequences, with about 12% as singletons. This clonotype was counted ten times or more. The sample was also reused in another study, on yellow fever vaccine responses in identical twins.

The chain joins TRBV25-1 to TRBJ2-7; 7 bases are shared with TRBD1. The sequenced sample consisted of memory (CD45RO+) T cells sorted from blood. The TCR sequence derives from a woman between 18 and 29 years old in good health. CDR3 nucleotides: TGTGCCAGCTCCCCGCTTGCTGAAGACAGGGTGACCAACGAGCAGTACTTC. Translation: CASSPLAEDRVTNEQYF.